What follows are 22 T cell receptor beta chains derived from one specimen sequenced in a study of T-cell reconstitution after alpha-beta-depleted transplantation in children. TCRbeta library construction was performed incorporating unique molecular identifiers. One entry per CDR3 protein, called by TCRdb with MiXCR from the PCR reads. The data show some 500,000 distinct CDR3 sequences, about 16% seen once. Sequences were derived from PBMCs from the stem cell graft donor, sampled from the stem cell graft. The receptors here all came from a human donor who donated a stem cell graft to a child with acute lymphoblastic leukemia.

The sample holds a few counts of this clonotype. V usage is TRBV10-3 and J usage is TRBJ1-6; 7 nucleotides agree with TRBD1. CDR3 length equals 13 residues. In germline, CDR1 is ENHRY, CDR2 SYGVKD. Trimming cost V 6 bases and J 7 bases; bases outside gene matches: 3. The CDR3 region is CAISLRGNSPLHF. The CDR3 DNA reads as TGTGCCATCAGCCTCAGGGGGAATTCACCCCTCCACTTT.

In its sample, this clonotype was seen a few times. The chain links TRBV7-9 to TRBJ1-5; a possible D gene is TRBD1 (5 bases). Trimming shortened V by 6 bases and J by 9 bases, and 12 bases separated the two germline ends. Germline V CDR1 and CDR2: SEHNR, FQNEAQ (reference sequence). This CDR3 is built from 12 residues. The CDR3, as DNA: TGTGCCAGCAGTTGGGACCGTTGGCCCCAGCATTTT. Translated, it gives CASSWDRWPQHF.

This clonotype was counted only a few times. This chain connects TRBV6-5 to TRBJ1-2, with a weak D call TRBD1 (5 bases). This CDR3 spans 14 amino acids. With 2 bases removed from V and 4 bases from J, the gap between germline ends came to 11 bases. Per the germline V gene, CDR1 is MNHEY and CDR2 is SVGAGI. The CDR3, as DNA: TGTGCCAGCAGTTACGAGGGGTCGTCCTATGGCTACACCTTC. Amino acid sequence: CASSYEGSSYGYTF.

The chain couples TRBV18 to TRBJ1-4, with 7 bases identical to TRBD1. V was pared by 3 bases and J by 7 bases, with 5 bases of the junction left unmatched. The CDR3 has 14 residues. Germline V gene lookup returns CDR1 KGHSH and CDR2 LQKENI. In DNA, the CDR3 is TGTGCCAGCTCACCGTACAGGGGAGGTGAAAAACTGTTTTTT. It yields the protein CASSPYRGGEKLFF.

This clonotype was picked up a small number of times. Relative to the germline gene, one junction end is altered; a read error may explain this. The J gene is TRBJ2-1, the V gene TRBV7-9; 11 bases are a match to TRBD2. This CDR3 has 15 amino acids. Germline-derived CDR1 and CDR2 are SEHNR and FQNEAQ (reference sequence). The CDR3 DNA sequence: TGTGCCAGCAGCATAGCGGGAGGGAGGGTCAATGAGCAGTTCTTC. Protein product: CASSIAGGRVNEQFF.

This chain links TRBV5-1 with TRBJ2-1; TRBD2 matches 7 bases. The germline CDR1 and CDR2 sequences are SGHRS and YFSETQ. There are 16 residues in the CDR3. With V trimmed by 6 bases and J by 0 bases, 9 bases remained unmatched. CDR3 in amino acids: CASTLNGGSSYNEQFF. The CDR3 coding sequence is TGCGCCAGCACTTTGAACGGCGGGAGCTCCTACAATGAGCAGTTCTTC.

The sample holds a few counts of this clonotype. The chain carries TRBV29-1 and TRBJ2-3; TRBD2 agrees at 12 bases. Germline CDR1 reads SQVTM; CDR2 reads ANQGSEA. Trimming at V came to 6 bases and at J to 3 bases, leaving 4 bases not matched to a gene. The CDR3 runs 14 residues. In DNA form, the CDR3 reads TGCAGCGTGCTAGCGGGAGGGCCGACAGATACGCAGTATTTT. Translating gives CSVLAGGPTDTQYF.

This clonotype was seen more than once but under ten times. J is TRBJ1-1 and V is TRBV20-1; tentative D call: TRBD1 (5 bases). V lost 5 bases, J lost 0 bases, and 10 bases lay in between. CDR3 length equals 13 residues. The germline V gene encodes CDR1 DFQATT and CDR2 SNEGSKA (reference sequence). This chain's CDR3 is CSAARGVNTEAFF. In DNA form, the CDR3 reads TGCAGTGCTGCTCGGGGGGTGAACACTGAAGCTTTCTTT.

The rearrangement joins TRBV18 to TRBJ2-7, with 11 nucleotides matching TRBD2. This CDR3 spans 14 amino acids. J gave up 7 bases and V 5 bases, and 7 bases lay outside the gene matches. The germline gives CDR1 KGHSH, CDR2 LQKENI. The CDR3 nucleotides are TGTGCCAGCTCAGCTCTAGCGGGAGGCCGTGAGCAGTACTTC. It specifies CASSALAGGREQYF.

This chain joins TRBV5-4 and TRBJ2-7; 10 bases agree with TRBD2. Germline CDR1 is SGHNT and CDR2 is YYREEE (reference sequence). Germline trimming cut 0 bases from V and 1 base from J; bases unmatched to any gene: 7. This CDR3 contains 17 residues. CDR3 nucleotides: TGTGCCAGCAGCTTGGTTGTTCTAGCGGGAGAGTCCTACGAGCAGTACTTC. It codes for CASSLVVLAGESYEQYF.

The chain couples TRBV19 to TRBJ2-3, with no clear D. The germline V gene has CDR1 LNHDA and CDR2 SQIVND (reference sequence). The CDR3 extends over 14 amino acids. Trimming shortened V by 3 bases and J by 4 bases, and 11 bases separated the two germline ends. This chain's CDR3 is CASSIASSSDTQYF. CDR3 in DNA: TGTGCCAGTAGTATTGCGAGTTCGTCAGATACGCAGTATTTT. The entire variable domain, with the rest obtained from reference TRBV19 and TRBJ2-3, is as follows: DGGITQSPKYLFRKEGQNVTLSCEQNLNHDAMYWYRQDPGQGLRLIYYSQIVNDFQKGDIAEGYSVSREKKESFPLTVTSAQKNPTAFYLCASSIASSSDTQYFGPGTRLTVL.

This clonotype turned up a few times. The genes are TRBV28 and TRBJ1-1, with no clear D. CDR3 length: 13 amino acids. V was cut by 4 bases and J by 1 base, with 7 bases left in between. The germline V gene has CDR1 MDHEN and CDR2 SYDVKM. The CDR3 DNA reads as TGTGCCAGCAGTTCCAAGGAGAACACTGAAGCTTTCTTT. This sequence encodes CASSSKENTEAFF.

The V gene is TRBV19, the J gene TRBJ2-5; D tentatively fits TRBD1 or TRBD2 (5 bases each). V was clipped by 4 bases and J by 5 bases, with 17 bases between them. Per germline, CDR1 LNHDA and CDR2 SQIVND (reference sequence). This CDR3 comprises 15 residues. In nucleotides, the CDR3 is TGTGCCAGTAGTACCGGGACCACCTGGGGGGAGACCCAGTACTTC. Translating it yields CASSTGTTWGETQYF.

The J gene is TRBJ2-2, the V gene TRBV7-2, with TRBD2 matching over 7 bases. In germline, CDR1 is SGHTA, CDR2 FQGNSA. The length of the CDR3 is 15 residues. V shed 5 bases and J 4 bases; nucleotides not matched to a gene: 7. The CDR3 DNA is TGTGCCAGCAGCGGTAGCGGGCAACCCACCGGGGAGCTGTTTTTT. This gives the protein CASSGSGQPTGELFF.

The chain has TRBV6-2 or TRBV6-3 and TRBJ2-3; a weak D match, TRBD2 (6 bases). Germline CDR1 is MNHEY and CDR2 is SVGEGT. There are 15 residues in the CDR3. Trimming took 4 bases from V and 7 from J, leaving 18 bases between them. The DNA for the CDR3 is TGTGCCAGCAGTTTTCTAGGGACTCTGCAGTATACGCAGTATTTT. Residues: CASSFLGTLQYTQYF.

The J gene is TRBJ1-2, the V gene TRBV20-1; D remains unclear. The CDR3 is 14 amino acids. Germline V gene sequence: CDR1 DFQATT, CDR2 SNEGSKA (reference sequence). V lost 3 bases and J 0 bases, leaving 11 bases between the germline ends. The CDR3 is CSASGFLANYGYTF. CDR3 coding DNA: TGCAGTGCTAGCGGTTTTCTGGCTAACTATGGCTACACCTTC.

V is TRBV24-1 and J is TRBJ2-1; TRBD1 matches 8 bases. This CDR3 contains 18 residues. Unmatched junction bases numbered 9, after V lost 3 bases and J lost 0 bases. Germline CDR1 and CDR2: KGHDR and SFDVKD. The CDR3 nucleotides read TGTGCCACCAGTGATCCTCGACAGGGGCGGAGCTCCTACAATGAGCAGTTCTTC. Amino acid sequence: CATSDPRQGRSSYNEQFF.

This clonotype came up a few times. This rearrangement joins TRBV11-2 to TRBJ1-2; TRBD1 aligns across 7 bases. Germline trimming cut 5 bases from V and 2 bases from J; bases unmatched to any gene: 11. This CDR3 is built from 16 residues. CDR1 is SGHAT and CDR2 is FQNNGV in the germline V gene. DNA for the CDR3: TGTGCCAGCAGCGCTGGGACAGAAGTAATCAACTATGGCTACACCTTC. Encoded protein: CASSAGTEVINYGYTF.

This clonotype was observed at least ten times. The chain has TRBV5-1 and TRBJ2-3; D not certain. Trimming shortened V by 5 bases and J by 1 base, and 14 bases separated the two germline ends. The CDR3 sequence is 15 residues long. CDR1 and CDR2 from the germline V gene are SGHRS and YFSETQ. The CDR3 spells CASRKDGYGTDTQYF. CDR3 coding DNA: TGCGCCAGCAGAAAAGACGGATACGGCACAGATACGCAGTATTTT.

This clonotype was recorded once. This chain joins TRBV7-8 and TRBJ2-3, with 10 bases matching TRBD1. CDR1 is SGHVS, CDR2 FQNEAQ, per germline. With V trimmed by 4 bases and J by 6 bases, 7 bases remained unmatched. The CDR3 covers 15 residues. The CDR3 loop is CASSSGTGAGDTQYF. As DNA, the CDR3 is TGTGCCAGCAGCTCCGGGACAGGGGCCGGGGATACGCAGTATTTT.

V is TRBV6-1 and J is TRBJ2-1, with D uncertain. The CDR3 covers 14 residues. Germline V gene lookup returns CDR1 MNHNS and CDR2 SASEGT. V was trimmed by 8 bases and J by 1 base, leaving 12 bases between them. This chain's CDR3 is CASVPTWSYNEQFF. As DNA, the CDR3 is TGTGCCAGCGTCCCGACCTGGTCCTACAATGAGCAGTTCTTC.

The chain is built from TRBV20-1 and TRBJ2-1; D possibly corresponds to TRBD1 (9 bases). This CDR3 spans 14 amino acids. The germline CDR1 and CDR2 sequences are DFQATT and SNEGSKA (reference sequence). V was trimmed by 6 bases and J by 6 bases, leaving 18 bases between them. In DNA form, the CDR3 reads TGCAGTGCCCGGGGGGGGACAGGGTTCAATGAGCAGTTCTTC. Translation gives CSARGGTGFNEQFF.